This is a list of T cell receptor beta chains from one sample in a study of spatial heterogeneity in lung cancer. TCRdb recomputed calls from the 5' RACE reads with MiXCR, one row per CDR3 protein. This sample has over 8,500 distinct CDR3 sequences; about 13% occur once, and the top ten carry approximately 14%. The sequencing here drew on lung tumor tissue, taken at surgery. All receptors derive from a male donor with early-stage non-small cell lung cancer. CDR3s include the opening cysteine and the closing phenylalanine or tryptophan. The D gene is left open where the match is weak. Expanded clones are given a class, and other clones once, few, many or no size at all.

v_gene	d_gene	abundance	j_gene	CDR3aa	CDR3nt
TRBV6-1	-	many	TRBJ2-7	CASVYRVPLSYEQYF	TGTGCCAGCGTTTACAGGGTCCCCCTATCCTACGAGCAGTACTTC
TRBV12-3/TRBV12-4	-	many	TRBJ1-3	CASTAGGVGNTIYF	TGTGCCAGCACCGCTGGGGGGGTTGGAAACACCATATATTTT
TRBV5-1	TRBD2	few	TRBJ2-7	CASSEGTSGVSYEQYF	TGCGCCAGCAGCGAGGGGACTAGCGGGGTTTCCTACGAGCAGTACTTC
TRBV9	-	few	TRBJ2-5	CASSVGGSIQETQYF	TGTGCCAGCAGCGTAGGGGGAAGTATTCAAGAGACCCAGTACTTC
TRBV20-1	-	many	TRBJ1-5	CSARAFQGGYQPQHF	TGCAGTGCTAGAGCCTTCCAAGGGGGTTACCAGCCCCAGCATTTT
TRBV18	TRBD1	-	TRBJ2-7	CASSPGDRNEQYF	TGTGCCAGCTCACCCGGGGACAGAAACGAGCAGTACTTC
TRBV19	-	many	TRBJ1-1	CASSIDWGNTEAFF	TGTGCCAGTAGTATAGATTGGGGGAACACTGAAGCTTTCTTT
TRBV7-9	-	many	TRBJ2-7	CASSLAGQIARSYEQYF	TGTGCCAGCAGCTTAGCGGGCCAAATTGCGAGGTCCTACGAGCAGTACTTC
TRBV3-1	TRBD2	-	TRBJ2-5	CASTVAGQETQYF	TGTGCCAGCACCGTAGCGGGGCAGGAGACCCAGTACTTC
TRBV7-9	-	-	TRBJ1-5	CACPRSSNQPQHF	TGTGCCTGCCCCCGGAGTAGTAATCAGCCCCAGCATTTT
TRBV25-1	TRBD1	many	TRBJ2-3	CASSEYGRGYTDTQYF	TGTGCCAGCAGTGAATATGGCAGGGGGTACACAGATACGCAGTATTTT
TRBV30	TRBD2	large	TRBJ2-1	CAWNREAEQFF	TGTGCCTGGAACCGGGAGGCCGAGCAGTTCTTC
TRBV14	TRBD1	many	TRBJ1-6	CASSQEGQGAYSPLHF	TGTGCCAGCAGCCAAGAAGGTCAGGGGGCTTATTCACCCCTCCACTTT
TRBV10-3	-	many	TRBJ2-7	CAISGAGGSYEQYF	TGTGCCATCAGTGGTGCCGGGGGCTCCTACGAGCAGTACTTC
TRBV5-1	-	many	TRBJ2-3	CASSSADPWDTQYF	TGCGCCAGCAGTTCGGCGGACCCGTGGGATACGCAGTATTTT
TRBV29-1	TRBD1	once	TRBJ1-4	CSASRGLNEKLFF	TGCAGCGCGAGCAGGGGGCTTAATGAAAAACTGTTTTTT
TRBV29-1	-	medium-sized	TRBJ2-5	CSVEGGQETQYF	TGCAGCGTTGAAGGGGGGCAAGAGACCCAGTACTTC
TRBV20-1	-	many	TRBJ2-3	CSGFRPTDTQYF	TGCAGTGGCTTCAGGCCGACAGATACGCAGTATTTT
TRBV7-8	-	many	TRBJ2-3	CASSFIPDTQYF	TGTGCCAGCAGCTTCATTCCAGATACGCAGTATTTT
TRBV18	TRBD1	many	TRBJ1-2	CASNGQGAVDGYTF	TGTGCCAGCAACGGACAGGGGGCGGTAGATGGCTACACCTTC
TRBV2	-	-	TRBJ2-5	CASSGTGLETQYF	TGTGCCAGCAGCGGAACAGGGCTAGAGACCCAGTACTTC
TRBV20-1	-	many	TRBJ2-3	CSARGIQERATDTQYF	TGCAGTGCTAGAGGAATCCAGGAGCGGGCTACAGATACGCAGTATTTT
TRBV30	-	medium-sized	TRBJ2-3	CAWERADTQYF	TGTGCCTGGGAGAGGGCTGATACGCAGTATTTT
TRBV20-1	-	many	TRBJ2-6	CSAKENSGANVLTF	TGCAGTGCTAAGGAAAACTCTGGGGCCAACGTCCTGACTTTC
TRBV10-1	-	many	TRBJ1-1	CASSEAVNTEAFF	TGCGCCAGCAGTGAGGCGGTGAACACTGAAGCTTTCTTT
TRBV25-1	-	many	TRBJ1-2	CASSDDGVALANYGYTF	TGTGCCAGCAGTGATGATGGCGTCGCACTAGCTAACTATGGCTACACCTTC
TRBV7-3	TRBD2	-	TRBJ2-7	CASTSSLAGGWYEQYF	TGTGCCAGCACCTCATCGCTAGCGGGAGGCTGGTACGAGCAGTACTTC
TRBV5-8	-	few	TRBJ2-2	CASSLGHLNTGELFF	TGTGCCAGCAGCTTGGGGCACCTTAACACCGGGGAGCTGTTTTTT
TRBV12-3/TRBV12-4	-	many	TRBJ2-1	CASSLAEGVPYNEQFF	TGTGCCAGCAGTTTAGCGGAGGGCGTACCCTACAATGAGCAGTTCTTC
TRBV10-3	TRBD2	many	TRBJ2-7	CAISETSATYEQYF	TGTGCCATCAGCGAGACTAGCGCTACTTACGAGCAGTACTTC
TRBV7-3	-	medium-sized	TRBJ2-2	CASKADTGELFF	TGTGCCAGCAAAGCCGACACCGGGGAGCTGTTTTTT
TRBV3-1	-	many	TRBJ1-1	CASSQSGSEAFF	TGTGCCAGCAGCCAGTCCGGGAGCGAAGCTTTCTTT
TRBV29-1	-	many	TRBJ2-2	CSVTHTNTGELFF	TGCAGCGTTACACATACGAACACCGGGGAGCTGTTTTTT
TRBV5-5	-	-	TRBJ1-4	CASSLLGRAEKLFF	TGTGCCAGCAGCCTCTTGGGCAGGGCTGAAAAACTGTTTTTT
TRBV11-1	TRBD1	many	TRBJ2-1	CASSFGQGIYNEQFF	TGTGCCAGCAGCTTTGGACAGGGGATCTACAATGAGCAGTTCTTC
TRBV29-1	-	-	TRBJ1-2	CSVEGPGYGYTF	TGCAGCGTTGAAGGTCCAGGCTATGGCTACACCTTC
TRBV27	-	medium-sized	TRBJ1-1	CASTPLGTDEAFF	TGTGCCAGCACCCCCCTCGGAACAGATGAAGCTTTCTTT
TRBV12-3/TRBV12-4	-	many	TRBJ1-5	CASSFGGGDQPQHF	TGTGCCAGCAGTTTCGGTGGCGGAGATCAGCCCCAGCATTTT
TRBV28	TRBD1	-	TRBJ2-2	CASSFWVTGGNTGELFF	TGTGCCAGCAGTTTTTGGGTGACAGGGGGCAACACCGGGGAGCTGTTTTTT
TRBV20-1	-	-	TRBJ2-7	CSASSNGNEQYF	TGCAGTGCCAGTTCTAATGGTAACGAGCAGTACTTC
TRBV27	-	many	TRBJ2-7	CASSLYPPNLGGETYEQYF	TGTGCCAGCAGTTTATATCCCCCTAATCTAGGGGGAGAGACCTACGAGCAGTACTTC
TRBV5-4	-	medium-sized	TRBJ2-6	CASSKGTETGANVLTF	TGTGCCAGCAGTAAAGGAACAGAAACTGGGGCCAACGTCCTGACTTTC